This T cell receptor (beta chain) is drawn from a study of blood T cells in healthy people across ages. Germline lookup yields CDR1 SEHNR and CDR2 FQNEAQ (reference sequence). The length of the CDR3 is 13 residues. This clonotype has more than one count but fewer than ten. Its specificity is not known. One end of the junction varies from germline; a read error may be responsible. With a J-beta primer mix and a sample-barcoded 5' primer, a second PCR ran about 6 to 11 cycles. TCRdb recomputed calls from the 5' RACE reads with MiXCR, one row per CDR3 protein. The data show 1.5 million to 2 million distinct CDR3 sequences, more than 35% seen once. Findings and caveats of the study: There was no known CMV status for donors, so expanded clonotype changes were possibly confounded.

Sequences were obtained from blood. This sequence was found in a human donor in good health. This chain uses TRBV7-9 with TRBJ2-7; 7 bases are shared with TRBD1. The CDR3 spells CTSGQATSYEQYF. As DNA, the CDR3 is TGTACCAGCGGACAGGCAACCTCCTACGAGCAGTACTTC.